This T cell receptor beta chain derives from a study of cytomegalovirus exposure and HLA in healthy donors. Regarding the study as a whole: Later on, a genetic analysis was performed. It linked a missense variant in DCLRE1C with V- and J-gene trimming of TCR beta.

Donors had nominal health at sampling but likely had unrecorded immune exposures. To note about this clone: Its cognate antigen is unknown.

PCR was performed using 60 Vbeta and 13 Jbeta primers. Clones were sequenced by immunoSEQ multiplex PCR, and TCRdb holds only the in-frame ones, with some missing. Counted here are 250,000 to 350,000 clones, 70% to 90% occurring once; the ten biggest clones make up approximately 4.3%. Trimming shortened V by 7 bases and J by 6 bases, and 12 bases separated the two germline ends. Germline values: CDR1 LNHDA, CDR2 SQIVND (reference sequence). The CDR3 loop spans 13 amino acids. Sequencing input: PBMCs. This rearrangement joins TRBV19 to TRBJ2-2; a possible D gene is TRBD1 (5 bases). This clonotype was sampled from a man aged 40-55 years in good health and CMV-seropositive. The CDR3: CASTPSGPGELFF. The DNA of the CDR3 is TGTGCCAGTACCCCGTCAGGGCCCGGGGAGCTGTTTTTT.